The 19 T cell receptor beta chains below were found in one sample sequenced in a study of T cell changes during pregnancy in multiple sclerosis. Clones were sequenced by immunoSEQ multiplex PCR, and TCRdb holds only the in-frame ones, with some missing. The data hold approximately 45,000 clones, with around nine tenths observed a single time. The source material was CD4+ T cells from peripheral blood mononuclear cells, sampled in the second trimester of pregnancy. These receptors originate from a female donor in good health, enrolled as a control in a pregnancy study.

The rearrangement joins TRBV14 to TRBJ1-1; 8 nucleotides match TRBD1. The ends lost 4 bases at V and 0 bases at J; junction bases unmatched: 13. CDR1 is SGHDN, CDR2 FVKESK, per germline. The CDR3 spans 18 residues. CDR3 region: CASSLGPNRGYVNTEAFF. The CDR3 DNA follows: TGTGCCAGCAGCCTGGGACCCAACAGGGGGTATGTGAACACTGAAGCTTTCTTT.

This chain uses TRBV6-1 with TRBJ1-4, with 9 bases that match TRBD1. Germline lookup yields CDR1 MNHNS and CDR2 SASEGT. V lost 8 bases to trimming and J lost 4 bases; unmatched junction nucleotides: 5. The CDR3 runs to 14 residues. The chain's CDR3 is CASGPGQGNEKLFF. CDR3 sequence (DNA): TGTGCCAGCGGACCGGGACAGGGTAATGAAAAACTGTTTTTT.

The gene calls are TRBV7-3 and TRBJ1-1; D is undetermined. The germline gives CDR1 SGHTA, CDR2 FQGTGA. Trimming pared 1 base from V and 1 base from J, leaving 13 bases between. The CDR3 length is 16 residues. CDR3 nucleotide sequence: TGTGCCAGCAGCTTAAGCTACAGAGCAACGAACACTGAAGCTTTCTTT. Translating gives CASSLSYRATNTEAFF.

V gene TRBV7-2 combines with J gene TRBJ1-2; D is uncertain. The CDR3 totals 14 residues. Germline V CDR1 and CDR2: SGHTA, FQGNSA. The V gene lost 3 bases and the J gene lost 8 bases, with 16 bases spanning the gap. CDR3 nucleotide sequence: TGTGCCAGCAGCTTCCCCTCAGGTTTCGAGGGCTACACCTTC. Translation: CASSFPSGFEGYTF.

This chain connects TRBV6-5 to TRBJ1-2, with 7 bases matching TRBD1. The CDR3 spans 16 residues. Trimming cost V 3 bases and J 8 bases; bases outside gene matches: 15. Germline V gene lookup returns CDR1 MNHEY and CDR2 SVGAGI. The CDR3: CASSYLGQLTGEGYTF. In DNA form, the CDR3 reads TGTGCCAGCAGTTATCTCGGCCAACTTACAGGGGAAGGCTACACCTTC.

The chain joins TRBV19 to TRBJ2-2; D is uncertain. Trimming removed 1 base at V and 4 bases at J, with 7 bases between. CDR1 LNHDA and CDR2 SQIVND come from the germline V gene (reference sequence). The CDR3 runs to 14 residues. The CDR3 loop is CASSIGSTTGELFF. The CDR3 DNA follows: TGTGCCAGTAGTATAGGTAGCACCACCGGGGAGCTGTTTTTT.

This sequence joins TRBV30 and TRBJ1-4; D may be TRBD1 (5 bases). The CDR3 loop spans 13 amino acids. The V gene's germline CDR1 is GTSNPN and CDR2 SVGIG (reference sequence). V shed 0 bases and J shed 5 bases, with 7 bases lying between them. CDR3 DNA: TGTGCCTGGAGTGTACAGGTCAATGAAAAACTGTTTTTT. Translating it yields CAWSVQVNEKLFF.

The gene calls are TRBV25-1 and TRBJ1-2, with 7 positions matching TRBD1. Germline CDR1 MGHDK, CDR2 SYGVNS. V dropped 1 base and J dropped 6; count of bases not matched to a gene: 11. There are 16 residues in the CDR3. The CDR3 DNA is TGTGCCAGCAGTGAATTCGAGGGGACAGACGAAAATGGCTACACCTTC. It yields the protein CASSEFEGTDENGYTF.

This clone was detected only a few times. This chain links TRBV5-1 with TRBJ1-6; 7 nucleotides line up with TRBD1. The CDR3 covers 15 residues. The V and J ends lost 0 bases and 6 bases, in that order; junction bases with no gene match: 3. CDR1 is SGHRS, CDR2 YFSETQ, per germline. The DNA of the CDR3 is TGCGCCAGCAGCTTGGGGACAGGCCCTAATTCACCCCTCCACTTT. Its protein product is CASSLGTGPNSPLHF.

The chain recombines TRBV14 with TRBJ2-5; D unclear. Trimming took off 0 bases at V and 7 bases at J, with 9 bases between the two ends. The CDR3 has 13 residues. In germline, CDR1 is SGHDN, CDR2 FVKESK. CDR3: CASSQDPFGTQYF. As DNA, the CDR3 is TGTGCCAGCAGCCAAGACCCTTTCGGGACCCAGTACTTC.

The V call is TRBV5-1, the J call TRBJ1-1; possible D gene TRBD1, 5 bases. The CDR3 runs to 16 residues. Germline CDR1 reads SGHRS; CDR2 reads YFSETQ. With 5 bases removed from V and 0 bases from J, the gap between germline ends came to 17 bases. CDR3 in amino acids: CASSPPQGRMNTEAFF. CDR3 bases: TGCGCCAGCAGTCCGCCCCAGGGCCGGATGAACACTGAAGCTTTCTTT.

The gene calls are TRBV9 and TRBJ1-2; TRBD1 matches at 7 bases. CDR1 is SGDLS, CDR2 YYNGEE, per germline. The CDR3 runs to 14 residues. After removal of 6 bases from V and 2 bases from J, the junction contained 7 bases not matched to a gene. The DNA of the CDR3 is TGTGCCAGCACCCCAAAAGGGGGCAACTATGGCTACACCTTC. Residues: CASTPKGGNYGYTF.

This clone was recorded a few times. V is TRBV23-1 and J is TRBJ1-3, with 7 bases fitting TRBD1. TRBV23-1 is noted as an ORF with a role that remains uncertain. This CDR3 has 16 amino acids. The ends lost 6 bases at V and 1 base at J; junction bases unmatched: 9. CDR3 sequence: CASRTYRGPSGNTIYF. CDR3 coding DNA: TGCGCCAGCAGGACTTACAGGGGACCATCTGGAAACACCATATATTTT.

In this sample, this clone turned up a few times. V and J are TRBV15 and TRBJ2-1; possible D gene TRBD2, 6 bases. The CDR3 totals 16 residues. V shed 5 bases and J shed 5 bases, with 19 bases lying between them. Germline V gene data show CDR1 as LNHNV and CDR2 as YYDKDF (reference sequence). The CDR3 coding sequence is TGTGCCACCAGCTGGGGACTGGGGGTGGTGGACAATGAGCAGTTCTTC. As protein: CATSWGLGVVDNEQFF.

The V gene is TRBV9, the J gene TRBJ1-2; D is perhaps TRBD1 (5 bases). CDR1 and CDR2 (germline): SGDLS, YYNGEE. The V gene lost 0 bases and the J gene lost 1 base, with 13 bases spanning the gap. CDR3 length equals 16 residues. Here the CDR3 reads CASSVADRHFNYGYTF. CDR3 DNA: TGTGCCAGCAGCGTAGCTGACAGACACTTTAACTATGGCTACACCTTC.

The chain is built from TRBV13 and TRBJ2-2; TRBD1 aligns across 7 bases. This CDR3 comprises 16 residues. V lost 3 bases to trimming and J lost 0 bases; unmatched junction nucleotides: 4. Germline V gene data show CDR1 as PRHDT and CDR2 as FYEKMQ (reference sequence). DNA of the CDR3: TGTGCCAGCAGCTTCACCGGGACAGCGAACACCGGGGAGCTGTTTTTT. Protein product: CASSFTGTANTGELFF.

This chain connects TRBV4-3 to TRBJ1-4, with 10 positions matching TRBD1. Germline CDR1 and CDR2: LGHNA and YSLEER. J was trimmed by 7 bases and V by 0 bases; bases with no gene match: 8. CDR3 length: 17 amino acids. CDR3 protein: CASSQDWRQGAREKLFF. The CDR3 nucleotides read TGCGCCAGCAGCCAAGATTGGAGACAGGGGGCGCGTGAAAAACTGTTTTTT.

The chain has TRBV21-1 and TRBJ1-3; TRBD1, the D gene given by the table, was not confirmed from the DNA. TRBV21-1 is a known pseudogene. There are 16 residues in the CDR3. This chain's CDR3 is CASSKRGTARADTIYF. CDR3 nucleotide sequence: TGTGCCAGCAGCAAACGCGGGACAGCCAGGGCGGACACCATATATTTT.

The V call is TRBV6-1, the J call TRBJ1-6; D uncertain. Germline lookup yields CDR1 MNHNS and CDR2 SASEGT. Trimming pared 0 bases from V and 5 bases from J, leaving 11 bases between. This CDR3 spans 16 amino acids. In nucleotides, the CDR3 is TGTGCCAGCAGTGAAGCGATATGGGCCAATAATTCACCCCTCCACTTT. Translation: CASSEAIWANNSPLHF.